The next 9 T cell receptor beta chains were all read from a single sample in a study of shared clonotypes between healthy human individuals. TCRdb keeps only in-frame clones here, not all; method: immunoSEQ multiplex PCR. This table has 2 million to 2.5 million clones, more than 80% appearing once. Sequencing input: naive CD4+ T cells from PBMCs. Subset defined: CD45RA+ positively selected. Receptors originate from a man aged 18 to 30 in good health. Some clones in this sample may be carry-over from other donors' samples.

Concerning this clone itself: Other DNA sequences in this specimen translate into the identical CDR3. The chain joins TRBV7-2 to TRBJ2-7; 10 bases line up with TRBD2. The CDR3 runs to 14 residues. V was pared by 5 bases and J by 4 bases, with 5 bases of the junction left unmatched. Germline V lookup: CDR1 SGHTA, CDR2 FQGNSA. CDR3 sequence reads: CASSPRTSGYEQYF. DNA for the CDR3: TGTGCCAGCAGCCCGAGGACTAGCGGTTACGAGCAGTACTTC.

The chain employs TRBV9 and TRBJ2-1, with TRBD1 matching 9 bases. The V gene end was trimmed by 2 bases and the J gene end by 2 bases; junction bases not matched to a gene: 5. The CDR3 extends over 16 amino acids. CDR1 and CDR2 (germline): SGDLS, YYNGEE. CDR3 sequence reads: CASSVRGQGAYNEQFF. As DNA, the CDR3 is TGTGCCAGCAGCGTGAGGGGACAGGGAGCCTACAATGAGCAGTTCTTC.

CDR3 amino acids: CASRPGDSSSYEQYF. The DNA of the CDR3 is TGTGCCAGTAGGCCGGGGGACTCGAGCTCCTACGAGCAGTACTTC. The rearrangement joins TRBV19 to TRBJ2-7, with a weak D call TRBD2 (6 bases). V lost 6 bases and J lost 0, with 15 bases in between. Germline CDR1 and CDR2: LNHDA and SQIVND (reference sequence). CDR3 length: 15 amino acids.

This chain uses TRBV27 with TRBJ1-2; 9 bases agree with TRBD1. The CDR3 extends over 16 amino acids. The germline V gene has CDR1 MNHEY and CDR2 SMNVEV (reference sequence). The junction had 11 bases not matched to a gene; V was cut back by 4 bases and J by 5 bases. The CDR3 bases are TGTGCCAGCAGTTCACGACAGGGGGAGGATATATATGGCTACACCTTC. Translation gives CASSSRQGEDIYGYTF.

The chain recombines TRBV15 with TRBJ2-7; 8 nucleotides agree with TRBD2. Germline V gives CDR1 LNHNV, CDR2 YYDKDF (reference sequence). Unmatched junction bases numbered 8, after V lost 4 bases and J lost 3 bases. This CDR3 is 15 amino acids long. The DNA for the CDR3 is TGTGCCACCAGCATCGGGACTAGTCTCCTCTACGAGCAGTACTTC. Its translation: CATSIGTSLLYEQYF.

The genes are TRBV7-9 and TRBJ2-2; 10 nucleotides align to TRBD2. The germline V gene has CDR1 SEHNR and CDR2 FQNEAQ (reference sequence). The CDR3 sequence is 16 residues long. The V gene end was trimmed by 4 bases and the J gene end by 4 bases; junction bases not matched to a gene: 6. This CDR3 reads CASSSSGSFGTGELFF. CDR3 bases: TGTGCCAGCAGCTCTAGCGGGAGTTTCGGCACCGGGGAGCTGTTTTTT.

Comment on this clone: The sample holds other DNA sequences that translate to the same CDR3. The chain links TRBV2 to TRBJ1-5; no firm D call. Trimming took off 3 bases at V and 0 bases at J, with 3 bases between the two ends. Looked up from germline, CDR1 is SNHLY and CDR2 is FYNNEI. There are 13 residues in the CDR3. DNA for the CDR3: TGTGCCAGCAGTGACAATAGCAATCAGCCCCAGCATTTT. It specifies CASSDNSNQPQHF. The variable domain in full, completed from reference TRBV2 and TRBJ1-5, reads EPEVTQTPSHQVTQMGQEVILRCVPISNHLYFYWYRQILGQKVEFLVSFYNNEISEKSEIFDDQFSVERPDGSNFTLKIRSTKLEDSAMYFCASSDNSNQPQHFGDGTRLSIL.

CDR3 nucleotides: TGCAGTGCCAATTTACGGGAGGTGCAGTACTTC. Amino acids: CSANLREVQYF. The chain couples TRBV20-1 to TRBJ2-7, with 7 bases identical to TRBD2. The length of the CDR3 is 11 residues. From germline, CDR1 is DFQATT and CDR2 SNEGSKA (reference sequence). The junction had 8 bases not matched to a gene; V was cut back by 6 bases and J by 9 bases.

The chain combines TRBV29-1 with TRBJ1-5; 8 bases are a match to TRBD1. Germline trimming cut 5 bases from V and 5 bases from J; bases unmatched to any gene: 5. Germline assignment: CDR1 SQVTM and CDR2 ANQGSEA. This CDR3 is 13 amino acids long. The CDR3 is CSVSDRVDQPQHF. The CDR3 DNA reads as TGCAGCGTTTCGGACAGGGTGGATCAGCCCCAGCATTTT.